This T cell receptor (beta chain) was sequenced during a study of blood T cell repertoires in COVID-19. On the study more broadly: The United States, Italy and Spain supplied acute and convalescent COVID-19 samples. PBMCs, B-cell-depleted T cells, or T cells were the source of the cDNA or gDNA that made up the material.

As originally analysed: Quantification of nucleated cells was approximated via reference gene primer amplification. Profiled with immunoSEQ multiplex PCR; TCRdb holds only in-frame clones, not every one. V and J calls and clone size follow that table, whereas D and trimming were derived from the DNA. The data show around 220,000 clones, roughly nine tenths seen once. CDR1 is SEHNR, CDR2 FQNEAQ, per germline (reference sequence). Trimming took off 10 bases at V and 0 bases at J, with 15 bases between the two ends. The CDR3 contains 15 residues. Sequencing was done on a sample of peripheral blood. This chain joins TRBV7-9 and TRBJ2-2; D may be TRBD1 (6 bases). This clonotype was sampled from a woman aged 45-65 years with acute or convalescent COVID-19. CDR3 nucleotide sequence: TGTGCCATCCCCGGGACATTCGCGAACACCGGGGAGCTGTTTTTT. It yields the protein CAIPGTFANTGELFF.